The 29 T cell receptor beta chains listed next were all sequenced from one sample in a study of T cells after yellow fever vaccination. One entry per CDR3 protein, called by TCRdb with MiXCR from the 5' RACE reads. The sample includes about 400,000 distinct CDR3 sequences, more than 9% of them seen just once. The sequencing here drew on PBMCs, taken on the day of the first yellow fever vaccination. Source of these receptors: a man between 18 and 35 years old who received the YFV17D yellow fever vaccine.

This clonotype showed up just a few times. CDR3 residues: CASSLSYREETQYF. CDR3 nucleotide sequence: TGTGCCAGCAGTTTAAGTTACAGGGAAGAGACCCAGTACTTC. The J gene is TRBJ2-5, the V gene TRBV12-3 or TRBV12-4; tentative D call: TRBD1 (6 bases). The CDR3 runs 14 residues. Deletions cut 2 bases from V and 3 bases from J, with 10 bases between.

Many counts were recorded for this clonotype. The V and J genes are TRBV4-2 and TRBJ1-5; TRBD1 aligns across 7 bases. Trimming removed 4 bases from V and 0 bases from J; junction bases left unmatched: 15. The CDR3 totals 19 residues. CDR1 is LGHNA and CDR2 is YNFKEQ in the germline V gene. Here the CDR3 reads CASSPWDSSRTYSNQPQHF. CDR3 in DNA: TGTGCCAGCAGCCCTTGGGACAGTTCGAGGACATATAGCAATCAGCCCCAGCATTTT.

This clonotype was seen a few times. V and J are TRBV7-7 and TRBJ2-5, with TRBD2 identical over 9 bases. V gave up 6 bases and J gave up 5 bases; unmatched junction bases: 10. Germline V gene data show CDR1 as SSHAT and CDR2 as FNYEAQ (reference sequence). The CDR3 contains 15 residues. The CDR3 protein is CASSSSGGPDETQYF. Written as DNA, the CDR3 is TGTGCCAGCAGTAGTAGCGGGGGCCCGGATGAGACCCAGTACTTC. The entire variable domain, with the rest obtained from reference TRBV7-7 and TRBJ2-5, is as follows: GAGVSQSPRYKVTKRGQDVTLRCDPISSHATLYWYQQALGQGPEFLTYFNYEAQPDKSGLPSDRFSAERPEGSISTLTIQRTEQRDSAMYRCASSSSGGPDETQYFGPGTRLLVL.

The V call is TRBV7-9, the J call TRBJ2-3; D not resolved. CDR1 SEHNR and CDR2 FQNEAQ come from the germline V gene (reference sequence). Trimming removed 7 bases at V and 2 bases at J, with 19 bases between. The CDR3 totals 16 residues. The CDR3 here is CASNPRTDAITDTQYF. The DNA of the CDR3 is TGTGCCAGCAACCCAAGGACGGATGCTATCACAGATACGCAGTATTTT.

This clonotype showed up just a few times. The V and J genes are TRBV5-8 and TRBJ2-3; the D gene could be TRBD1 or TRBD2 (6 bases each). The CDR3 covers 15 residues. Germline V lookup: CDR1 SGHTS, CDR2 YDEGEE. The V gene lost 2 bases and the J gene lost 2 bases, with 12 bases spanning the gap. CDR3: CASSFYRGPTDTQYF. CDR3 bases: TGTGCCAGCAGCTTCTATCGGGGGCCCACAGATACGCAGTATTTT. Together with reference TRBV5-8 and TRBJ2-3, the CDR3 gives the full variable domain: EAGVTQSPTHLIKTRGQQATLRCSPISGHTSVYWYQQALGLGLQFLLWYDEGEERNRGNFPPRFSGRQFPNYSSELNVNALELEDSALYLCASSFYRGPTDTQYFGPGTRLTVL.

This chain uses TRBV27 with TRBJ2-1; TRBD1 matches at 11 bases. CDR1 and CDR2 from the germline V gene are MNHEY and SMNVEV (reference sequence). The CDR3 length is 16 residues. The junction had 9 bases not matched to a gene; V was cut back by 5 bases and J by 6 bases. CDR3 region: CASSRLGQGGFNEQFF. DNA for the CDR3: TGTGCCAGCAGTCGCCTGGGACAGGGGGGATTCAATGAGCAGTTCTTC.

This clonotype has only a few counts. V usage is TRBV7-2 and J usage is TRBJ2-7; D may match TRBD1 or TRBD2 (5 bases each). The ends were cut back, 1 base at V and 6 bases at J, with 19 bases in the middle. CDR1 is SGHTA, CDR2 FQGNSA, per germline. The CDR3 sequence is 16 residues long. As DNA, the CDR3 is TGTGCCAGCAGCTTAGGGGGCGGGCCCTACCCCGCCGAGCAGTACTTC. Protein sequence: CASSLGGGPYPAEQYF.

V gene TRBV12-3 or TRBV12-4 combines with J gene TRBJ1-5; tentative D call: TRBD1 (6 bases). The CDR3 sequence is 17 residues long. Trimming removed 4 bases from V and 0 bases from J, with 16 bases in between. The CDR3 region has the DNA TGTGCCAGCAGTTCCGGACAGATGATTTATAGCAATCAGCCCCAGCATTTT. Translated: CASSSGQMIYSNQPQHF.

This clonotype has only a few counts. The gene calls are TRBV7-9 and TRBJ1-1; D not certain. Germline CDR1 reads SEHNR; CDR2 reads FQNEAQ (reference sequence). V was clipped by 0 bases and J by 10 bases, with 15 bases between them. CDR3 length equals 14 residues. CDR3 loop: CASSLAFFGKGAFF. The CDR3 coding sequence is TGTGCCAGCAGCTTAGCGTTTTTTGGGAAAGGAGCTTTCTTT.

The sample holds a few counts of this clonotype. V usage is TRBV7-9 and J usage is TRBJ2-5; weak D call: TRBD1 (6 bases). The CDR3 runs to 17 residues. V was pared by 4 bases and J by 5 bases, with 23 bases between. Germline V gives CDR1 SEHNR, CDR2 FQNEAQ (reference sequence). The CDR3 sequence: CASSSLFGTTLLETQYF. The CDR3 region has the DNA TGTGCCAGCAGCTCGCTATTTGGGACAACCTTACTTGAGACCCAGTACTTC. Full variable domain (rest looked up from reference TRBV7-9 and TRBJ2-5): DTGVSQNPRHKITKRGQNVTFRCDPISEHNRLYWYRQTLGQGPEFLTYFQNEAQLEKSRLLSDRFSAERPKGSFSTLEIQRTEQGDSAMYLCASSSLFGTTLLETQYFGPGTRLLVL.

This chain links TRBV5-5 with TRBJ1-4; D ambiguous. Germline V CDR1 and CDR2: SGHKS, YYEKEE (reference sequence). CDR3 length: 12 amino acids. The V end was cut by 4 bases, the J end by 4 bases, with 5 bases between. Here the CDR3 reads CASSPSNEKLFF. The DNA for the CDR3 is TGTGCCAGCAGCCCCAGTAATGAAAAACTGTTTTTT.

This clonotype was seen only a few times. V is TRBV7-9 and J is TRBJ1-2; a weak D match, TRBD1 (5 bases). This CDR3 has 16 amino acids. Trimming took 0 bases from V and 5 from J, leaving 16 bases between them. CDR1 is SEHNR and CDR2 is FQNEAQ in the germline V gene (reference sequence). The CDR3 DNA sequence: TGTGCCAGCAGCTTAGCGCTGGGACTGGAGAGATATGGCTACACCTTC. It codes for CASSLALGLERYGYTF.

This clonotype was counted only a few times. The J gene is TRBJ2-5, the V gene TRBV11-2, with 12 bases lining up with TRBD2. CDR3 length equals 18 residues. Germline V gene data show CDR1 as SGHAT and CDR2 as FQNNGV. Trimming took 2 bases from V and 0 from J; bases not matched to a gene: 7. The CDR3 sequence: CASSLQASGGGYQETQYF. CDR3 in DNA: TGTGCCAGCAGCTTACAGGCTAGCGGGGGGGGGTACCAAGAGACCCAGTACTTC. Based on the CDR3 plus reference TRBV11-2 and TRBJ2-5, the full variable domain is EAGVAQSPRYKIIEKRQSVAFWCNPISGHATLYWYQQILGQGPKLLIQFQNNGVVDDSQLPKDRFSAERLKGVDSTLKIQPAKLEDSAVYLCASSLQASGGGYQETQYFGPGTRLLVL.

This clonotype was seen many times. V gene TRBV3-1 combines with J gene TRBJ2-5; D remains ambiguous. The germline gives CDR1 LGHDT, CDR2 YNNKEL (reference sequence). Trimming pared 0 bases from V and 0 bases from J, leaving 11 bases between. CDR3 length: 16 amino acids. CDR3 protein: CASSQDLSQNQETQYF. CDR3 coding DNA: TGTGCCAGCAGCCAAGATCTTTCCCAGAACCAAGAGACCCAGTACTTC.

This clonotype has only a few counts. The chain employs TRBV20-1 and TRBJ2-3; D is possibly TRBD1 (5 bases). The V gene's germline CDR1 is DFQATT and CDR2 SNEGSKA (reference sequence). V was trimmed by 6 bases and J by 0 bases, leaving 13 bases between them. The CDR3 runs to 14 residues. DNA of the CDR3: TGCAGTGCGGGGTCGACAGCTAGCACAGATACGCAGTATTTT. This translates into CSAGSTASTDTQYF.

The chain links TRBV4-2 to TRBJ2-2; TRBD2 is a possible D gene (6 bases). Germline assignment: CDR1 LGHNA and CDR2 YNFKEQ. This CDR3 is 17 amino acids long. The V end was cut by 1 base, the J end by 0 bases, with 12 bases between. The CDR3 nucleotides are TGTGCCAGCAGCCAAGTTGTCGGGGGAGCGAACACCGGGGAGCTGTTTTTT. Translation: CASSQVVGGANTGELFF.

The chain's CDR3 is CASSPLGARSGNTIYF. The CDR3 DNA is TGCGCCAGCAGCCCCCTCGGAGCGCGCTCTGGAAACACCATATATTTT. This chain links TRBV4-3 with TRBJ1-3; D is ambiguous. This CDR3 contains 16 residues. The V gene lost 4 bases and the J gene lost 0 bases, with 13 bases spanning the gap. Germline V lookup: CDR1 LGHNA, CDR2 YSLEER.

This clonotype was counted only a few times. The chain has TRBV7-9 and TRBJ1-1, with D unresolved. CDR3 length: 13 residues. Trimming pared 6 bases from V and 2 bases from J, leaving 10 bases between. Germline values: CDR1 SEHNR, CDR2 FQNEAQ (reference sequence). CDR3 amino acids: CASRGKQNTEAFF. CDR3 nucleotide sequence: TGTGCCAGCAGGGGCAAGCAAAACACTGAAGCTTTCTTT.

The chain recombines TRBV30 with TRBJ2-3; tentative D call: TRBD2 (5 bases). Germline CDR1 reads GTSNPN; CDR2 reads SVGIG (reference sequence). CDR3 length equals 13 residues. The V end was cut by 3 bases, the J end by 0 bases, with 7 bases between. The CDR3 DNA sequence: TGTGCCTGGAGAGGAGGCAGCACAGATACGCAGTATTTT. It is translated as CAWRGGSTDTQYF.

This clonotype has only one observation. The chain joins TRBV12-3 or TRBV12-4 to TRBJ1-1; 7 nucleotides agree with TRBD1. J gave up 10 bases and V 6 bases, and 8 bases lay outside the gene matches. The CDR3 has 12 amino acids. CDR3 amino acids: CASSPRGGRAFF. CDR3 coding DNA: TGTGCCAGCAGCCCCAGGGGGGGGAGAGCTTTCTTT.

This clonotype was seen more than once but under ten times. The chain carries TRBV29-1 and TRBJ2-3, with no clear D. Trimming removed 2 bases at V and 3 bases at J, with 6 bases between. This CDR3 has 12 residues. Germline V CDR1 and CDR2: SQVTM, ANQGSEA. The CDR3 reads CSVEPKTDTQYF. Written as DNA, the CDR3 is TGCAGCGTTGAACCTAAAACAGATACGCAGTATTTT.

This clonotype appeared many times. The rearrangement joins TRBV4-3 to TRBJ2-3; TRBD1 agrees at 11 bases. V lost 4 bases and J lost 10; bases outside the gene matches: 7. There are 14 residues in the CDR3. The V gene's germline CDR1 is LGHNA and CDR2 YSLEER. The CDR3 DNA reads as TGCGCCAGCAGCCTCGGACAGGGGGCGGGGGCGCAGTATTTT. It translates to CASSLGQGAGAQYF.

There are a few counts of this clonotype. This chain connects TRBV10-1 to TRBJ1-1; unclear D gene. Germline loops: CDR1 WNHNN, CDR2 SYGVQD (reference sequence). Trimming stripped 0 bases from V and 3 bases from J, with 2 bases between. CDR3 length: 12 residues. CDR3 loop: CASSESHTEAFF. DNA for the CDR3: TGCGCCAGCAGTGAGTCCCACACTGAAGCTTTCTTT.

There are many counts of this clonotype. The chain recombines TRBV19 with TRBJ2-1; D is perhaps TRBD1 (5 bases). V was trimmed by 7 bases and J by 9 bases, leaving 16 bases between them. This CDR3 is 13 amino acids long. Germline V gives CDR1 LNHDA, CDR2 SQIVND (reference sequence). In DNA form, the CDR3 reads TGTGCCAGTATAGATCTCAGGGTAGGTGAGCAGTTCTTC. The encoded protein is CASIDLRVGEQFF.

This clonotype showed up many times. The genes are TRBV4-3 and TRBJ2-1, with D possibly TRBD1 on 5 matching bases. The CDR3 has 15 residues. The V end was cut by 3 bases, the J end by 6 bases, with 15 bases between. In germline, CDR1 is LGHNA, CDR2 YSLEER. CDR3 in DNA: TGCGCCAGCAGCCACGCAGGGTTAAAGGGCAATGAGCAGTTCTTC. Protein sequence: CASSHAGLKGNEQFF.

The J gene is TRBJ1-2, the V gene TRBV18; a weak D match, TRBD1 (5 bases). With 4 bases removed from V and 6 bases from J, the gap between germline ends came to 12 bases. Germline V lookup: CDR1 KGHSH, CDR2 LQKENI. This CDR3 comprises 13 residues. In DNA form, the CDR3 reads TGTGCCAGCTCACGGCCGGAACAGGATGGCTACACCTTC. This sequence encodes CASSRPEQDGYTF.

CDR3 coding DNA: TGTGCCAGCACAAGGACAGGGGCAGATACGCAGTATTTT. This gives the protein CASTRTGADTQYF. This chain connects TRBV25-1 to TRBJ2-3; 9 nucleotides line up with TRBD1. The CDR3 is made up of 13 amino acids. Germline V gene sequence: CDR1 MGHDK, CDR2 SYGVNS. Trimming removed 7 bases from V and 4 bases from J; junction bases left unmatched: 3.

This rearrangement joins TRBV11-2 to TRBJ2-7; TRBD1 matches 10 bases. CDR3 size: 18 residues. With 3 bases clipped from V and 3 bases from J, the junction kept 14 bases outside the gene matches. The germline gives CDR1 SGHAT, CDR2 FQNNGV. The CDR3 bases are TGTGCCAGCAGCTTTTCCCCGGGACAGGGGACCGTAAACTACGAGCAGTACGTC. Its translation: CASSFSPGQGTVNYEQYV.

This clonotype has more than one count but fewer than ten. This chain connects TRBV7-2 to TRBJ1-5; the D gene is possibly TRBD1 (6 bases). The CDR3 has 14 residues. Germline assignment: CDR1 SGHTA and CDR2 FQGNSA. V was trimmed by 5 bases and J by 6 bases, leaving 14 bases between them. CDR3 in DNA: TGTGCCAGCAGCCCAGGGGCGGGAGCTCAGCCCCAGCATTTT. This codes for CASSPGAGAQPQHF.